This T cell receptor beta chain stems from a study of T-cell memory formation after mild COVID-19. One entry per CDR3 protein, called by TCRdb with MiXCR from the 5' RACE reads. The data contain fewer than 350,000 distinct CDR3 sequences, more than 15% of them seen just once; the ten biggest clones take up approximately 20%. The CDR3 sequence is 14 residues long. The V segment lost 3 bases and the J segment 3 bases; nucleotides outside the gene matches: 0. Germline CDR1 reads SGDLS; CDR2 reads YYNGEE. The chain carries TRBV9 and TRBJ2-6, with 7 bases identical to TRBD1. The receptor's source is a young man who had mild COVID-19 (a few samples of this study predate the infection). Cell type and time point are not known. The sequencing sample was made of PBMCs or a T cell subset sorted from them (not recorded which). The CDR3 sequence is CASSDRGGANVLTF. CDR3 DNA sequence: TGTGCCAGCAGCGACAGGGGTGGGGCCAACGTCCTGACTTTC.